Described below is a single TCR beta chain sequence and its context. Germline CDR1 is SGHNT and CDR2 is YYREEE (reference sequence). Trimming removed 0 bases at V and 4 bases at J, with 10 bases between. The CDR3 has 14 residues. The data were taken from a study of blood T cell repertoires in COVID-19. Background on the study: Sites in the United States, Italy and Spain provided acute and convalescent COVID-19 samples. Sources were T cells, B-cell-depleted T cells, or PBMCs; the material itself was cDNA or gDNA.

Under the authors' procedure: It was from reference gene primer amplification that nucleated cell counts were estimated. Sequencing used immunoSEQ multiplex PCR; TCRdb keeps in-frame clones, though not all of them. That table furnishes V, J and clone size, whereas the DNA furnished D and trimming. The table shows around 150,000 clones, with about 85% occurring only once. The sequencing sample was made of peripheral blood. The rearrangement uses TRBV5-4 and TRBJ1-1, with D perhaps matching TRBD1 (5 bases). The TCR originated in a human donor with acute or convalescent COVID-19. The donor label of this sample is uncertain. CDR3 loop: CASSLDMGGTEAFF. The CDR3 DNA sequence: TGTGCCAGCAGCTTGGATATGGGGGGCACTGAAGCTTTCTTT.